The 21 T cell receptor beta chains below were found in one sample sequenced in a study of TIL therapy for anti-PD-1-resistant metastatic lung cancer. Sequencing used immunoSEQ v3. Sequencing used immunoSEQ multiplex PCR; TCRdb keeps in-frame clones, though not all of them. The table shows about 10,000 clones, with around 54% occurring only once. The sample's time point: pre-treatment sample, taken before nivolumab and TIL therapy. Tumor tissue came from excised metastases, mostly pleural nodules or supraclavicular lymph nodes. The starting material was tumor tissue, obtained at baseline. Receptors were obtained from a person aged 25 to 85 with non-small cell lung cancer.

The sample holds one count of this clone. V usage is TRBV13 and J usage is TRBJ1-4; 12 nucleotides agree with TRBD1. CDR1 is PRHDT, CDR2 FYEKMQ, per germline (reference sequence). This CDR3 has 17 residues. Unmatched junction bases numbered 7, after V lost 5 bases and J lost 3 bases. CDR3: CASSHRDRGLSNEKLFF. The CDR3 coding sequence is TGTGCCAGCAGCCACCGGGACAGGGGGCTGTCTAATGAAAAACTGTTTTTT.

The chain combines TRBV5-1 with TRBJ2-1; D possibly corresponds to TRBD1 (6 bases). This CDR3 contains 13 residues. Germline CDR1 SGHRS, CDR2 YFSETQ. V lost 4 bases and J lost 5, with 10 bases in between. The CDR3 DNA follows: TGCGCCAGCAGCACAGGGTTCAACAATGAGCAGTTCTTC. Translation gives CASSTGFNNEQFF.

The chain couples TRBV7-8 to TRBJ1-2, with 7 nucleotides matching TRBD1. With V trimmed by 1 base and J by 12 bases, 5 bases remained unmatched. The CDR3 totals 12 residues. Germline V gene sequence: CDR1 SGHVS, CDR2 FQNEAQ. Here the CDR3 DNA reads TGTGCCAGCAGCTTAGTCAGGGGGTGGCACACCTTC. Amino acids: CASSLVRGWHTF.

This clone was seen just once. Other DNA sequences within the sample encode an identical CDR3. The chain employs TRBV6-5 and TRBJ2-5; D is possibly TRBD1 or TRBD2 (5 bases each). CDR3 length: 13 amino acids. Per the germline V gene, CDR1 is MNHEY and CDR2 is SVGAGI. Trimming shortened V by 1 base and J by 3 bases, and 6 bases separated the two germline ends. The CDR3 spells CASSYLGEETQYF. For the CDR3, the DNA is TGTGCCAGCAGTTACTTGGGGGAAGAGACCCAGTACTTC.

V gene TRBV18 combines with J gene TRBJ2-5; D not certain. CDR3 length: 16 residues. Germline values: CDR1 KGHSH, CDR2 LQKENI. The V end was cut by 0 bases, the J end by 0 bases, with 11 bases between. CDR3 sequence reads: CASSPPTESYQETQYF. Written as DNA, the CDR3 is TGTGCCAGCTCACCACCCACAGAAAGCTACCAAGAGACCCAGTACTTC.

Only a few counts were recorded for this clone. The chain recombines TRBV18 with TRBJ2-7; no firm D call. The V gene's germline CDR1 is KGHSH and CDR2 LQKENI. This CDR3 has 12 amino acids. V dropped 2 bases and J dropped 4 bases, with 6 bases sitting between them. The CDR3 spells CASSPSRYEQYF. The CDR3 DNA is TGTGCCAGCTCACCATCGAGATACGAGCAGTACTTC.

The CDR3 DNA follows: TGTGCCAGCTCACCGCAATCCTGGTTAAGCACCGGGGAGCTGTTTTTT. As protein: CASSPQSWLSTGELFF. This chain joins TRBV18 and TRBJ2-2; D not certain. V dropped 3 bases and J dropped 4 bases, with 15 bases sitting between them. This CDR3 has 16 residues. Germline-derived CDR1 and CDR2 are KGHSH and LQKENI.

This chain joins TRBV2 and TRBJ2-1; no reliable D call. Per the germline V gene, CDR1 is SNHLY and CDR2 is FYNNEI. This CDR3 is built from 15 residues. V dropped 7 bases and J dropped 0 bases, with 13 bases sitting between them. The CDR3 DNA is TGTGCCAGCACCGAACGGGCAGGCTCCTACAATGAGCAGTTCTTC. Its translation is CASTERAGSYNEQFF.

The rearrangement uses TRBV10-2 and TRBJ2-4, with 9 bases fitting TRBD2. Germline V gives CDR1 WSHSY, CDR2 SAAADI. The trim removed 7 bases at V and 3 bases at J, leaving 10 bases unmatched. The CDR3 spans 16 residues. Here the CDR3 reads CASMRGGEWGKNIQYF. The CDR3 DNA reads TGCGCCAGCATGCGCGGGGGGGAATGGGGCAAAAACATTCAGTACTTC.

In its sample, this clone was seen a few times. The J gene is TRBJ1-4, the V gene TRBV2; no reliable D call. CDR3 length: 17 residues. V dropped 10 bases and J dropped 0 bases, with 21 bases sitting between them. The germline gives CDR1 SNHLY, CDR2 FYNNEI. The CDR3 loop is CATQRLGRSATNEKLFF. CDR3 sequence (DNA): TGTGCCACCCAAAGGCTGGGGAGATCTGCAACTAATGAAAAACTGTTTTTT.

The rearrangement links TRBV6-5 to TRBJ1-1; D is perhaps TRBD1 (5 bases). Germline V lookup: CDR1 MNHEY, CDR2 SVGAGI. This CDR3 has 13 residues. V lost 2 bases and J 6 bases, leaving 10 bases between the germline ends. This chain's CDR3 is CASSYAEGAEAFF. The CDR3 DNA is TGTGCCAGCAGTTACGCGGAAGGGGCTGAAGCTTTCTTT.

This clone came up a few times. The chain carries TRBV18 and TRBJ2-7; D perhaps matches TRBD2 (5 bases). The germline V gene encodes CDR1 KGHSH and CDR2 LQKENI. The CDR3 runs to 15 residues. Trimming left V 6 bases short and J 4 bases short, with 19 bases between. The CDR3 coding sequence is TGTGCCAGCTCTCGGAGGAGTTCGGACCTGTACGAGCAGTACTTC. Translated, it gives CASSRRSSDLYEQYF.

CDR3 sequence reads: CASSEAVYSYEQYF. The CDR3 DNA sequence: TGTGCCAGCAGTGAAGCAGTGTACTCCTACGAGCAGTACTTC. The genes are TRBV6-1 and TRBJ2-7; unclear D gene. V was pared by 0 bases and J by 0 bases, with 6 bases between. The CDR3 consists of 14 residues. Per the germline V gene, CDR1 is MNHNS and CDR2 is SASEGT.

The rearrangement links TRBV30 to TRBJ2-1; D possibly corresponds to TRBD1 (5 bases). Trimming removed 2 bases at V and 7 bases at J, with 12 bases between. This CDR3 comprises 13 residues. CDR1 GTSNPN and CDR2 SVGIG come from the germline V gene (reference sequence). The CDR3 loop is CAWSFNSGNEQFF. For the CDR3, the DNA is TGTGCCTGGAGTTTCAATTCAGGGAATGAGCAGTTCTTC.

V is TRBV5-1 and J is TRBJ1-1; weak D call: TRBD1 (6 bases). This CDR3 is built from 13 residues. Germline assignment: CDR1 SGHRS and CDR2 YFSETQ. Trimming took off 5 bases at V and 2 bases at J, with 10 bases between the two ends. As DNA, the CDR3 is TGCGCCAGCAGGGTACAGGGAAACACTGAAGCTTTCTTT. This gives the protein CASRVQGNTEAFF.

This clone was found a few times. This chain joins TRBV19 and TRBJ1-1; possible D gene TRBD1, 6 bases. Germline CDR1 reads LNHDA; CDR2 reads SQIVND (reference sequence). V lost 7 bases and J lost 1, with 10 bases in between. The CDR3 totals 13 residues. CDR3 loop: CASTQTGNTEAFF. CDR3 nucleotide sequence: TGTGCCAGTACCCAGACAGGGAACACTGAAGCTTTCTTT.

The J gene is TRBJ2-7, the V gene TRBV6-5; unclear D gene. The CDR3 contains 12 residues. The V and J ends lost 5 bases and 4 bases respectively, with 9 bases between them. Germline V gene data show CDR1 as MNHEY and CDR2 as SVGAGI. This CDR3 reads CASSELSYEQYF. Written as DNA, the CDR3 is TGTGCCAGCAGTGAATTGTCATACGAGCAGTACTTC.

Regarding this clone: The germline gene is not matched at one end of the junction; a read error may be the cause. DNA of the CDR3: TGCGCCAGCAGTTTGGGGTTCTTCAGGGGGGTCACTGAAGCTTTCTTT. This sequence encodes CASSLGFFRGVTEAFF. This chain connects TRBV5-1 to TRBJ1-1; 7 bases are shared with TRBD1. The germline V gene has CDR1 SGHRS and CDR2 YFSETQ. The CDR3 contains 16 residues.

This clone turned up a few times. V and J are TRBV7-2 and TRBJ2-4, with D hard to call. V lost 1 base to trimming and J lost 0 bases, with 1 base between them. Germline CDR1 reads SGHTA; CDR2 reads FQGNSA. CDR3 size: 13 residues. CDR3 sequence: CASSLGAKNIQYF. For the CDR3, the DNA is TGTGCCAGCAGCTTAGGAGCCAAAAACATTCAGTACTTC.

V usage is TRBV10-3 and J usage is TRBJ2-5; D is unresolved. Trimming took off 6 bases at V and 2 bases at J, with 10 bases between the two ends. Germline V CDR1 and CDR2: ENHRY, SYGVKD. The CDR3 loop spans 13 amino acids. This chain's CDR3 is CAIRVRDQETQYF. As DNA, the CDR3 is TGTGCCATCAGGGTAAGAGATCAAGAGACCCAGTACTTC.

The chain couples TRBV4-3 to TRBJ1-5; 11 bases match TRBD1. Trimming at V came to 1 base and at J to 6 bases, leaving 5 bases not matched to a gene. Looked up from germline, CDR1 is LGHNA and CDR2 is YSLEER. This CDR3 contains 16 residues. The CDR3 loop is CASSQVGQGGGQPQHF. CDR3 DNA: TGCGCCAGCAGCCAAGTGGGACAGGGGGGTGGTCAGCCCCAGCATTTT.